This record covers a single T cell receptor beta chain. Its antigen remains unknown. The data originate from a study of T cell responses to AZD1222 COVID-19 vaccine. Study-wide results and caveats: The span of vaccine-associated CD4 TCRs extended across spike, with dominance at 160-218 and 743-854.

Clones were read by immunoSEQ multiplex PCR, and TCRdb kept only the in-frame ones, dropping some. Counted here are over 100,000 clones, about 86% occurring once; the ten biggest clones make up 9.5% to 15%. Here the sequenced sample was peripheral blood, taken on day 0 of AZD1222 vaccination. The source is an adult in good health.

The CDR3 DNA reads TGTGCCAGCAGTGATTCCTCGGACAGGGGGTCCTACAATGAGCAGTTCTTC. As protein: CASSDSSDRGSYNEQFF. This chain joins TRBV25-1 and TRBJ2-1; 10 nucleotides align to TRBD1. This CDR3 contains 17 residues. V dropped 3 bases and J dropped 1; count of bases not matched to a gene: 6. CDR1 MGHDK and CDR2 SYGVNS come from the germline V gene.